The source of this T cell receptor beta chain is a study of blood T cell repertoires in COVID-19. Study overall: There were acute and convalescent COVID-19 samples, and they came from the United States, Italy and Spain. T cells, B-cell-depleted T cells, or PBMCs supplied cDNA or gDNA.

This clone occurred a few times. The CDR3 runs to 18 residues. Trimming took 1 base from V and 1 from J; bases not matched to a gene: 9. CDR1 is LGHDT and CDR2 is YNNKEL in the germline V gene (reference sequence). Per the study methods: Reference gene primer amplification gave estimated nucleated cell counts. Some clones are missing from TCRdb's copy, which holds only in-frame ones; the method was immunoSEQ multiplex PCR. V and J calls and clone size are copied from that table; D and trimming were computed from the DNA. In the table there are over 120,000 clones, around 87% of which are singletons. The receptor was derived from a man aged 45-60 years who had recovered from COVID-19. Sequencing input: peripheral blood. V gene TRBV3-1 (or the pseudogene TRBV3-2) combines with J gene TRBJ2-3, with TRBD2 identical over 9 bases. The CDR3 DNA is TGTGCCAGCAGCCAAGGGGGGCTAGCGGGGAGACGCACAGATACGCAGTATTTT. It codes for CASSQGGLAGRRTDTQYF.